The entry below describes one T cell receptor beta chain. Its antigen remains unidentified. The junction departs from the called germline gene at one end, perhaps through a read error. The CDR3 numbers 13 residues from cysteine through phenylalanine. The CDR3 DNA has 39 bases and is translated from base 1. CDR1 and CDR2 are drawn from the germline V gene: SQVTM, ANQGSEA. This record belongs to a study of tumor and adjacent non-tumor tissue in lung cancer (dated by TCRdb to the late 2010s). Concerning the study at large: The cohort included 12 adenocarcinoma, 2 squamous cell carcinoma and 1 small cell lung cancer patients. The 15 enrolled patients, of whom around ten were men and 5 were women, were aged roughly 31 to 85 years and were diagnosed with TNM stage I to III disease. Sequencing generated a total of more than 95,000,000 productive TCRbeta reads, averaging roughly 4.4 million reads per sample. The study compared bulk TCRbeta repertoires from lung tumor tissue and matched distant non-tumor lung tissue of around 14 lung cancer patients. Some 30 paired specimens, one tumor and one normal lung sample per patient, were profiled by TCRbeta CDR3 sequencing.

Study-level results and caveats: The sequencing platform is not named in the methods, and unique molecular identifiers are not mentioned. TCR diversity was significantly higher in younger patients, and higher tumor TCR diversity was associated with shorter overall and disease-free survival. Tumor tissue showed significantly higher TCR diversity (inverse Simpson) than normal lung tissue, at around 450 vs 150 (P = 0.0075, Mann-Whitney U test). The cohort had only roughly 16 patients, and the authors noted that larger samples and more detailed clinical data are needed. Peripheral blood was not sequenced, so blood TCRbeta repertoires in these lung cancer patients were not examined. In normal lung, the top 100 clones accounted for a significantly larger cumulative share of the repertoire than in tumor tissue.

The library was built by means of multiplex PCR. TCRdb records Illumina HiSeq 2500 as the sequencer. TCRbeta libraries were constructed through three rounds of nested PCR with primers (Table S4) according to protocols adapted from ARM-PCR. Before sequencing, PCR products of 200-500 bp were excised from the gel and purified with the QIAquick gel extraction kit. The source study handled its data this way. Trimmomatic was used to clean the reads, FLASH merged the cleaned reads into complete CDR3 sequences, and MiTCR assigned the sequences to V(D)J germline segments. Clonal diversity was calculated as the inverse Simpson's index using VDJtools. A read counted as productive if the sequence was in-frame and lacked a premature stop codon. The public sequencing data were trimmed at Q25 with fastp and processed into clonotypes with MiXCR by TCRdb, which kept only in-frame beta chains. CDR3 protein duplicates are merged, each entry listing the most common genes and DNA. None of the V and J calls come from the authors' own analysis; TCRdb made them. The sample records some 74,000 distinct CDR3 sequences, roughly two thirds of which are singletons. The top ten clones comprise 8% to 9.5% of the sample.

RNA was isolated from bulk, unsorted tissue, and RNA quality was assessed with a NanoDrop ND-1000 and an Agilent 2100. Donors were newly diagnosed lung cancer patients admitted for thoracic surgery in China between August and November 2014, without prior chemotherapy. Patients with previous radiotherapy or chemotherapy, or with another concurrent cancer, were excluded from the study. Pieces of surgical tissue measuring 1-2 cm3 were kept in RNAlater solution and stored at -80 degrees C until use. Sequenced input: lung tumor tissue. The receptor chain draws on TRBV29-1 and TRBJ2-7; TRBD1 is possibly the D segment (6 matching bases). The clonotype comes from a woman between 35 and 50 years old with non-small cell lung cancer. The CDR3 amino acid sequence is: CIVIERGSFKQYF. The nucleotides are TGCATCGTTATCGAGAGGGGGTCTTTTAAGCAGTACTTC.